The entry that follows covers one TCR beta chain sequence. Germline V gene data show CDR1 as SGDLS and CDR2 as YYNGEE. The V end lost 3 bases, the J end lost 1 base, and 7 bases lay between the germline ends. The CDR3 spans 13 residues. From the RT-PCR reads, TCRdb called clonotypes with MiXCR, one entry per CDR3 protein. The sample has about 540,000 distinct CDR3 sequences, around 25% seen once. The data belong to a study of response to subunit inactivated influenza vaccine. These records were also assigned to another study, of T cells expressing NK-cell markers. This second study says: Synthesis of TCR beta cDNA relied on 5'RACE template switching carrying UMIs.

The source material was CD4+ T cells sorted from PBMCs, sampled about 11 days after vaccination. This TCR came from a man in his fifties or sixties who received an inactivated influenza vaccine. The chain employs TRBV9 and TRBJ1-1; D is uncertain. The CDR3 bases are TGTGCCAGCAGCGCCCAGTCGAACACTGAAGCTTTCTTT. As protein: CASSAQSNTEAFF.